The 13 T cell receptor beta chains given below trace back to one sample, sequenced in a study of response to subunit inactivated influenza vaccine. TCRdb recomputed calls from the RT-PCR reads with MiXCR, one row per CDR3 protein. The data show 150,000 to 200,000 distinct CDR3 sequences, roughly a tenth seen once. The sample consisted of non-naive T cells sorted from PBMCs, taken 35 to 45 days after vaccination. These receptors were taken from a middle-aged man who received an inactivated influenza vaccine.

This clonotype was detected many times. As DNA, the CDR3 is TGTGCCAGCAGTGGACCACTTAACACTGAAGCTTTCTTT. Translating gives CASSGPLNTEAFF. The genes are TRBV28 and TRBJ1-1, with D unresolved. Deletions cut 5 bases from V and 2 bases from J, with 9 bases between. Germline CDR1 and CDR2: MDHEN and SYDVKM. The CDR3 covers 13 residues.

This clonotype was observed a few times. The chain uses TRBV28 and TRBJ1-6; D is unclear. CDR3 length: 13 amino acids. With 7 bases removed from V and 9 bases from J, the gap between germline ends came to 13 bases. Germline V CDR1 and CDR2: MDHEN, SYDVKM. DNA for the CDR3: TGTGCCAGCACAAGGGTCACTAGTTCACCCCTCCACTTT. Protein sequence: CASTRVTSSPLHF.

This clonotype was recorded many times. The V and J genes are TRBV7-9 and TRBJ1-5; D is undetermined. Germline CDR1 SEHNR, CDR2 FQNEAQ (reference sequence). Trimming took 4 bases from V and 4 from J, leaving 11 bases between them. The CDR3 contains 14 residues. CDR3 sequence: CASSSQIGNQPQHF. CDR3 sequence (DNA): TGTGCCAGCAGCTCCCAAATTGGGAATCAGCCCCAGCATTTT. The full variable domain, with the rest looked up from reference TRBV7-9 and TRBJ1-5, is DTGVSQNPRHKITKRGQNVTFRCDPISEHNRLYWYRQTLGQGPEFLTYFQNEAQLEKSRLLSDRFSAERPKGSFSTLEIQRTEQGDSAMYLCASSSQIGNQPQHFGDGTRLSIL.

This clonotype showed up many times. V and J are TRBV27 and TRBJ2-7; maybe TRBD2 (6 bases). Trimming stripped 3 bases from V and 2 bases from J, with 8 bases between. The CDR3 length is 13 residues. The germline CDR1 and CDR2 sequences are MNHEY and SMNVEV (reference sequence). The CDR3 DNA reads TGTGCCAGCAGTTTCGGGAGCCCCTACGAGCAGTACTTC. As protein: CASSFGSPYEQYF.

There are many counts of this clonotype. The rearrangement links TRBV7-8 to TRBJ2-3, with 7 bases identical to TRBD2. The CDR3 sequence is 15 residues long. V lost 5 bases, J lost 2 bases, and 7 bases stayed unmatched. The germline V gene encodes CDR1 SGHVS and CDR2 FQNEAQ. CDR3 sequence (DNA): TGTGCCAGCAGCCTCTGGGGGGGTATCACAGATACGCAGTATTTT. Protein product: CASSLWGGITDTQYF.

Ten or more counts support this clonotype. The J gene is TRBJ1-2, the V gene TRBV12-3 or TRBV12-4; possibly TRBD1 for D (6 bases). CDR3 length equals 12 residues. The V gene lost 3 bases and the J gene lost 8 bases, with 10 bases spanning the gap. The CDR3 spells CASSFGTLGYTF. CDR3 nucleotides: TGTGCCAGCAGTTTCGGGACATTAGGCTACACCTTC.

The table lists this clonotype with a few counts. V usage is TRBV7-9 and J usage is TRBJ1-1; D unresolved. The V gene's germline CDR1 is SEHNR and CDR2 FQNEAQ (reference sequence). Trimming took off 5 bases at V and 1 base at J, with 14 bases between the two ends. The CDR3 covers 15 residues. CDR3 in amino acids: CASSPLLGKNTEAFF. CDR3 sequence (DNA): TGTGCCAGCAGCCCCCTTCTGGGGAAGAACACTGAAGCTTTCTTT.

This clonotype has just a few counts. Written as DNA, the CDR3 is TGTGCCAGCAGCTCACGGGGACAGAGCTACGAGCAGTACTTC. Translating it yields CASSSRGQSYEQYF. This rearrangement joins TRBV7-9 to TRBJ2-7; 7 bases are a match to TRBD1. Trimming at V came to 4 bases and at J to 3 bases, leaving 6 bases not matched to a gene. Germline CDR1 reads SEHNR; CDR2 reads FQNEAQ (reference sequence). The CDR3 is made up of 14 amino acids.

This clonotype was counted between two and nine times. The rearrangement uses TRBV10-1 and TRBJ2-3; TRBD2 matches 14 bases. The V segment lost 1 base and the J segment 4 bases; nucleotides outside the gene matches: 4. The CDR3 sequence is 17 residues long. Germline V gene lookup returns CDR1 WNHNN and CDR2 SYGVQD (reference sequence). The chain's CDR3 is CASSEWTSGGSADTQYF. The DNA of the CDR3 is TGCGCCAGCAGTGAGTGGACTAGCGGGGGGTCCGCAGATACGCAGTATTTT.

The V and J genes are TRBV5-1 and TRBJ2-2, with 7 bases identical to TRBD1. The germline V gene encodes CDR1 SGHRS and CDR2 YFSETQ. This CDR3 has 15 amino acids. V lost 0 bases and J lost 7; bases outside the gene matches: 6. The CDR3 loop reads CASSLAATGNGELFF. CDR3 DNA sequence: TGCGCCAGCAGCTTGGCGGCGACAGGGAACGGGGAGCTGTTTTTT. The full variable domain, rest sourced from reference TRBV5-1 and TRBJ2-2, is KAGVTQTPRYLIKTRGQQVTLSCSPISGHRSVSWYQQTPGQGLQFLFEYFSETQRNKGNFPGRFSGRQFSNSRSEMNVSTLELGDSALYLCASSLAATGNGELFFGEGSRLTVL.

This clonotype has just a few counts. The V call is TRBV20-1, the J call TRBJ2-5; 9 bases line up with TRBD2. The J segment lost 1 base and the V segment lost 3 bases, leaving 6 bases of the junction unmatched. The CDR3 loop spans 15 amino acids. Germline CDR1 is DFQATT and CDR2 is SNEGSKA (reference sequence). The CDR3 DNA reads TGCAGTGCTAGCAGGAGCGGGGGGTTCCAAGAGACCCAGTACTTC. Translated: CSASRSGGFQETQYF.

The chain uses TRBV14 and TRBJ1-4; D remains ambiguous. This CDR3 contains 13 residues. Germline lookup yields CDR1 SGHDN and CDR2 FVKESK. The V gene lost 0 bases and the J gene lost 10 bases, with 9 bases spanning the gap. The CDR3 DNA sequence: TGTGCCAGCAGCCAAGATTATCTGAGAAAACTGTTTTTT. It codes for CASSQDYLRKLFF.

The CDR3 region is CASRRGWEKGQVYNEQFF. The CDR3 bases are TGTGCCAGCAGACGTGGCTGGGAGAAGGGACAGGTATACAATGAGCAGTTCTTC. The chain employs TRBV6-1 and TRBJ2-1, with 8 bases identical to TRBD1. Trimming took 6 bases from V and 4 from J; bases not matched to a gene: 17. CDR3 length equals 18 residues. Germline V gene lookup returns CDR1 MNHNS and CDR2 SASEGT.